The clone carrying this T cell receptor (beta chain) was detected a few times. Its target is not known. A single record per CDR3 protein comes from TCRdb applying MiXCR to the reads. The sample has under 600,000 distinct CDR3 sequences, 16% seen once; the top ten hold roughly a quarter. The sample belongs to a study of T cell repertoires in cytomegalovirus infection. For the study at large: Public TCR beta signatures indicated both CMV infection and matching HLA type. Whole-study findings and limits: Summed frequency of shared TCR beta families picked out CMV carriers who also had the relevant HLA. HLA-C-restricted CMV-specific TCR beta clonotypes were dominant in the ex vivo response.

Sequences were obtained from CD8+ T cells from PBMCs. The receptor's source is a human donor in good health (CMV status not recorded). Some clones in this sample may be carry-over from other donors' samples.

CDR3 DNA sequence: TGTGCCAGTACCCCAGAGAGGGGAAACACCGGGGAGCTGTTTTTT. Amino acid sequence: CASTPERGNTGELFF. The chain couples TRBV19 to TRBJ2-2; D could derive from TRBD1 or TRBD2 (5 bases each). Trimming cost V 7 bases and J 2 bases, with 14 bases left between them. The CDR3 contains 15 residues. Germline CDR1 and CDR2: LNHDA and SQIVND (reference sequence).